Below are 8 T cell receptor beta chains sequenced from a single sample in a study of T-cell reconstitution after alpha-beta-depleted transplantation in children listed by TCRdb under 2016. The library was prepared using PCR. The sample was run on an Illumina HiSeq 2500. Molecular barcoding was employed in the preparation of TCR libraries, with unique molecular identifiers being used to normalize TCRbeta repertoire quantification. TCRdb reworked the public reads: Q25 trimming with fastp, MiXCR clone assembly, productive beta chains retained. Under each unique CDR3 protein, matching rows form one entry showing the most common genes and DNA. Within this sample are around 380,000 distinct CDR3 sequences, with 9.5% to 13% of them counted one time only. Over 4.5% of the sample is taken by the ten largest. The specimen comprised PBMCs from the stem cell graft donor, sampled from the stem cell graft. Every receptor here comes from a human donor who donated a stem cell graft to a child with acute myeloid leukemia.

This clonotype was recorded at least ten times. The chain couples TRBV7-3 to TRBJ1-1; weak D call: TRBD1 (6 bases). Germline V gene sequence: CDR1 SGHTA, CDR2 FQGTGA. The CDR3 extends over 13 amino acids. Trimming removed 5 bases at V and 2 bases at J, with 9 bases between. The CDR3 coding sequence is TGTGCCAGCAGCCAGGACAGAAACACTGAAGCTTTCTTT. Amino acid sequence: CASSQDRNTEAFF.

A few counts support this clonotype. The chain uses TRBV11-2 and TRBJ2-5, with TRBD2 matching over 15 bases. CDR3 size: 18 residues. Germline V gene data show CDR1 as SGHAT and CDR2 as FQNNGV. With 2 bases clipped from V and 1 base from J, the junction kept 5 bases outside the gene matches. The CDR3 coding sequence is TGTGCCAGCAGCTTATCACGGACTAGCGGGAGGGTCCAAGAGACCCAGTACTTC. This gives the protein CASSLSRTSGRVQETQYF. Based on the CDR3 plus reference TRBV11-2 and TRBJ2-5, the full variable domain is EAGVAQSPRYKIIEKRQSVAFWCNPISGHATLYWYQQILGQGPKLLIQFQNNGVVDDSQLPKDRFSAERLKGVDSTLKIQPAKLEDSAVYLCASSLSRTSGRVQETQYFGPGTRLLVL.

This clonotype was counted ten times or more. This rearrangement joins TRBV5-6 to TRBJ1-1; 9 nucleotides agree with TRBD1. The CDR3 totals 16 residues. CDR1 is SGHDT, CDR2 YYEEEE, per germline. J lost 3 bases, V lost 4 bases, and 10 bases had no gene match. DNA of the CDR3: TGTGCCAGCAGCCTAGGGGACAGGGTTTTGTACACTGAAGCTTTCTTT. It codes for CASSLGDRVLYTEAFF.

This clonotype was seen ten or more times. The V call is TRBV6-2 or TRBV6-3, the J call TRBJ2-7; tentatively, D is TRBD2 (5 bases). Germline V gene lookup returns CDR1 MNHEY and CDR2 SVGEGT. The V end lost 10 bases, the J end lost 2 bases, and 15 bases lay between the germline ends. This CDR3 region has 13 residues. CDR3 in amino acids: CATSGENAYEQYF. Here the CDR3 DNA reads TGTGCCACCAGCGGAGAGAACGCCTACGAGCAGTACTTC.

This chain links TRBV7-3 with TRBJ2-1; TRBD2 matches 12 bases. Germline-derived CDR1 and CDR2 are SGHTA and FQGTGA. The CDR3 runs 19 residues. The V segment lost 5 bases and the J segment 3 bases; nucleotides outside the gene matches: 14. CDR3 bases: TGTGCCAGCAGCCCCGGGGGAGCTAGCGGGGGGGCCGGCTACAATGAGCAGTTCTTC. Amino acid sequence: CASSPGGASGGAGYNEQFF. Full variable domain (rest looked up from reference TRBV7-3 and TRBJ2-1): GAGVSQTPSNKVTEKGKYVELRCDPISGHTALYWYRQSLGQGPEFLIYFQGTGAADDSGLPNDRFFAVRPEGSVSTLKIQRTERGDSAVYLCASSPGGASGGAGYNEQFFGPGTRLTVL.

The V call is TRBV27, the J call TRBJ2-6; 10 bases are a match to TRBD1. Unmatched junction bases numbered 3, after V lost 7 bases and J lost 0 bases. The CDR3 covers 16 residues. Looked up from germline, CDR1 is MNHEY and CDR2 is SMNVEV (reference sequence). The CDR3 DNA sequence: TGTGCCAGCAAGGGGACAGGGGTCTCTGGGGCCAACGTCCTGACTTTC. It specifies CASKGTGVSGANVLTF.

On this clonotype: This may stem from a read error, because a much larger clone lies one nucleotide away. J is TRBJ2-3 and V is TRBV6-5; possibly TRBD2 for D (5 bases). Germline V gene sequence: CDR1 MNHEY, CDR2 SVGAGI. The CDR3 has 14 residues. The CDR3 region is CATSSTNWADTQYF. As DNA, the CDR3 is TGTGCCACCAGTTCGACTAACTGGGCAGATACGCAGTATTTT.

In DNA form, the CDR3 reads TGTGCCAGCAGCAAAGCGCGGGGGCACTACAATGAGCAGTTCTTC. Translating gives CASSKARGHYNEQFF. This chain links TRBV21-1 with TRBJ2-1; the table assigns TRBD1, which was not confirmed against the DNA. TRBV21-1 is listed as a pseudogene. There are 15 residues in the CDR3.